This note documents a single T cell receptor (beta chain) sequence. Its specificity is not known. This specimen comes from a study of cytomegalovirus exposure and HLA in healthy donors. The study ran its PCR with 60 Vbeta and 13 Jbeta primers. Clones were sequenced by immunoSEQ multiplex PCR, and TCRdb holds only the in-frame ones, with some missing. The table lists 150,000 or so clones, less than 85% of them singletons, with 4.3% in the top ten. CDR1 and CDR2 from the germline V gene are SGHNT and YYREEE (reference sequence). The V end lost 0 bases, the J end lost 1 base, and 8 bases lay between the germline ends. This CDR3 spans 15 amino acids. Notes on the study in general: Several V segments, TRBV6-2 and TRBV6-3 among them, could not be told apart and were dropped. TCR beta sequences numbering under 20,000 were associated with HLA alleles at 0.05 false discovery rate in a later analysis. Most TCR beta V segments were productive about 87% or about 30% of the time in an earlier analysis. Reports state that TCR beta sequences accurately predicted most subjects' HLA-A and HLA-B alleles.

This TCR was recovered from a man between 18 and 29 years old in good health and CMV-seropositive. The chain links TRBV5-4 to TRBJ1-5; the D gene is possibly TRBD1 (6 bases). The sample comprised PBMCs. CDR3 nucleotide sequence: TGTGCCAGCAGCTTGGGGCAGGGGAGCAATCAGCCCCAGCATTTT. Amino acids: CASSLGQGSNQPQHF.